The present T cell receptor beta chain was sequenced within a study of monozygotic twins with inflammatory bowel disease. Overall study results and limits: Healthy co-twins had higher TCRbeta inverse Simpson diversity than their IBD twins. Different T cell subtypes could not be distinguished. Twins with IBD had fewer clonotypes in common with others than healthy twins, particularly during disease activity. No single strong signal or clonotype associated with IBD was supported.

In the case of this clonotype: Its antigen is as yet unknown.

Using the 5' RACE reads, TCRdb records one entry per CDR3 protein without DNA. The sample totals around 450,000 distinct CDR3 sequences. The CDR3 totals 14 residues. CDR1 is SGHVS and CDR2 is FQNEAQ in the germline V gene. The chain is built from TRBV7-8 and TRBJ2-1; without DNA, the TCRdb call of TRBD1 cannot be checked. Sequencing was done on a sample of blood. The source is a human donor with ulcerative colitis or Crohn's disease, or a healthy co-twin of an affected twin (not recorded which). The CDR3 protein is CASSSLGAGNEQFF.